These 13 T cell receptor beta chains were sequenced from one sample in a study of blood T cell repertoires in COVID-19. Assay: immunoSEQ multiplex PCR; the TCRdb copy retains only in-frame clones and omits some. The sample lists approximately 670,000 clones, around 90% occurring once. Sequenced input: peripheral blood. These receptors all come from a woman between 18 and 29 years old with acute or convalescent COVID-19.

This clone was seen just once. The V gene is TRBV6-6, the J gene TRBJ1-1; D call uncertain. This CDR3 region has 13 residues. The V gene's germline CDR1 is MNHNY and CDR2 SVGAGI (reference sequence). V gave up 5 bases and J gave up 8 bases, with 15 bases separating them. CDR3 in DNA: TGTGCCAGCAGTAGAACGGCATTGAGGGAAGCTTTCTTT. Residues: CASSRTALREAFF.

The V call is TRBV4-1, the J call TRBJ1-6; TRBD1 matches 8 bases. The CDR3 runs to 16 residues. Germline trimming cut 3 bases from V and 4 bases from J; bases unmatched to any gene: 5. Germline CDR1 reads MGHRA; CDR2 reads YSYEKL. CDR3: CASSHGRDRYNSPLHF. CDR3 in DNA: TGCGCCAGCAGCCATGGACGGGACAGGTATAATTCACCCCTCCACTTT.

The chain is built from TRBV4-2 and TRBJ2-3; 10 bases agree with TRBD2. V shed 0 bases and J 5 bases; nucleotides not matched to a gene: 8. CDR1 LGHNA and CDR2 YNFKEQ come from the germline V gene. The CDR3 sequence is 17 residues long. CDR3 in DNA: TGTGCCAGCAGCCAAGATCCGCCTAGCGGGGGAAGAGATACGCAGTATTTT. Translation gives CASSQDPPSGGRDTQYF.

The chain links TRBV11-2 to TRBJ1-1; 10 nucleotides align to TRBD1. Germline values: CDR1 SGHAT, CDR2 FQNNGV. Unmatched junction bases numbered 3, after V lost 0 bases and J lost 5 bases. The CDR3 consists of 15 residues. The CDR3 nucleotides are TGTGCCAGCAGCTTAGAGACAGGGGGCAAAACTGAAGCTTTCTTT. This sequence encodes CASSLETGGKTEAFF.

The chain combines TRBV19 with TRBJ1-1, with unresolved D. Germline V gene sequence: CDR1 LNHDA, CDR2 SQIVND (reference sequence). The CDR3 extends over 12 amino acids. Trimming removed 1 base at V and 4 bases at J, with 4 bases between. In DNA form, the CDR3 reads TGTGCCAGTAGTATAGGAGTCACTGAAGCTTTCTTT. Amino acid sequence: CASSIGVTEAFF.

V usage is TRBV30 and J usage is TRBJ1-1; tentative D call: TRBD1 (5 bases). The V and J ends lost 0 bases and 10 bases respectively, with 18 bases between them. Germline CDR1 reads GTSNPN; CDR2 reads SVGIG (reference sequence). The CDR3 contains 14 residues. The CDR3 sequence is CAWSVRLGAKGAFF. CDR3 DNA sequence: TGTGCCTGGAGTGTAAGGTTAGGGGCGAAGGGAGCTTTCTTT.

The CDR3 loop reads CASSFSTGELFF. In DNA form, the CDR3 reads TGTGCCAGCAGTTTCTCCACCGGGGAGCTGTTTTTT. The chain uses TRBV27 and TRBJ2-2; D gene unclear. CDR1 and CDR2 from the germline V gene are MNHEY and SMNVEV (reference sequence). The CDR3 extends over 12 amino acids. Deletions cut 3 bases from V and 4 bases from J, with 3 bases between.

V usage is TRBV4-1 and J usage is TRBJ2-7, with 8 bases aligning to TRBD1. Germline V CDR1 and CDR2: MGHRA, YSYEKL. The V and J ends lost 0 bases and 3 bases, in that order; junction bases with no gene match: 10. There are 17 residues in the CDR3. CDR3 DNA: TGCGCCAGCAGCCAAGATCATTTGGCAGGGGGCATCTACGAGCAGTACTTC. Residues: CASSQDHLAGGIYEQYF.

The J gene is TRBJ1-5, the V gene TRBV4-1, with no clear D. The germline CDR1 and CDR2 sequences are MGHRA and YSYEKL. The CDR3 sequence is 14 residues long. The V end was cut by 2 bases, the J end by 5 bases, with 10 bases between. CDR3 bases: TGCGCCAGCAGCCAATTCGGTTATGATCAGCCCCAGCATTTT. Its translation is CASSQFGYDQPQHF.

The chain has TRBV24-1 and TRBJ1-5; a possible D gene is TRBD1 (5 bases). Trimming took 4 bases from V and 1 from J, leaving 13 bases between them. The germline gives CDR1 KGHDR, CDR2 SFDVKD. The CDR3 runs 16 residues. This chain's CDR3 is CATSEAGGGSNQPQHF. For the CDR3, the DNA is TGTGCCACCAGTGAGGCCGGGGGGGGGAGCAATCAGCCCCAGCATTTT.

For the CDR3, the DNA is TGTGCCAGCAGTTACAAAGGGGGCACTAGGAGAGGGGCTTTCTTT. This encodes CASSYKGGTRRGAFF. The genes are TRBV6-5 and TRBJ1-1, with 7 bases identical to TRBD1. This CDR3 is 15 amino acids long. J gave up 11 bases and V 2 bases, and 14 bases lay outside the gene matches. CDR1 and CDR2 from the germline V gene are MNHEY and SVGAGI.

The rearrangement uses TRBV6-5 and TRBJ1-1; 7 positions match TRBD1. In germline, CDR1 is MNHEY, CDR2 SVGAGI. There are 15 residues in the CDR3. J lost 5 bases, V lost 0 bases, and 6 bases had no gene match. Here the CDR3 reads CASSYSSTGATEAFF. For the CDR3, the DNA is TGTGCCAGCAGTTACTCGAGTACAGGGGCGACTGAAGCTTTCTTT.

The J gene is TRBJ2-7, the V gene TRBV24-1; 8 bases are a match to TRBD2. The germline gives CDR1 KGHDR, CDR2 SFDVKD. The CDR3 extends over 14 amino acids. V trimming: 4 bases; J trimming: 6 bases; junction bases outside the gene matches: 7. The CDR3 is CATSETGGQVEQYF. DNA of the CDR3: TGTGCCACCAGTGAAACGGGGGGGCAGGTCGAGCAGTACTTC.